This paragraph covers one TCR beta chain sequence. Its antigen is still unknown. Base qualities are not at hand, and no much larger clone is one base apart. This entry is derived from a study of blood T cell repertoires in COVID-19 (dated by TCRdb to the early 2020s). As for the study more broadly: Samples covering the acute and convalescent phases of COVID-19 were provided by collaborators in the United States, Italy and Spain. A de-identified subject ID, COVID-19 status, age in years and sex were almost always included in the sample metadata. The samples were drawn from two sources: the first 160 participants of the ongoing ImmuneRACE study, and approximately 1,300 subjects contributed by 6 global collaborators. Where HLA class I and class II types were available, the types were taken from metadata supplied by the sample provider, not from assay-based typing. The material from the prospective study consisted of cDNA or gDNA derived from T cells, B-cell-depleted T cells, or PBMCs. The repertoires were made available in a free public database intended to serve as a resource for research on the immune response to SARS-CoV-2. The dataset comprised deeply sampled blood TCRbeta repertoires from subjects exposed to, actively infected with, or recovered from COVID-19. Results and caveats for the whole study, not just this receptor: The amount of clinical and demographic metadata varied by source and participant and was provided uncurated.

TCRbeta CDR3 regions were amplified from genomic DNA by means of the immunoSEQ Assay, a bias-controlled multiplex PCR. In the paper's pipeline: The number of nucleated cells in each sample was estimated by amplification of reference gene primers within the assay. To quantify the absolute abundance of each unique TCRbeta CDR3 rearrangement, sequence reads were collapsed and filtered. Productive Simpson clonality was computed per sample as the square root of Simpson's diversity index over productive rearrangements. The clones in this table, taken by TCRdb from immuneACCESS, are in-frame only. Not every clone is retained; where verified, under half of the shortfall comes from an unresolved V gene, and the cause of the rest is unknown. The V and J calls and clone size were taken over from that table, and D and trimming were inferred from the DNA. Recorded for this sample are approximately 85,000 clones; more than 80% of them occurred a single time. Together, the top ten hold about 26% of the sample.

The germline V gene encodes CDR1 SGHAT and CDR2 FQNNGV. The V end gives up 7 bases and the J end 3 bases, leaving 10 bases in the junction not matched to a gene. From cysteine to phenylalanine, the CDR3 is 16 amino acids long. The read is trimmed to its CDR3 DNA, 48 bases read in frame from base 1. The collaborating institutions used their own protocols to collect whole blood in K2EDTA tubes. For TCRbeta analysis, collaborators shipped samples as frozen whole blood, isolated PBMCs, or DNA extracted from either of those sample types. This chain joins TRBV11-2 to TRBJ1-1; TRBD1 fits 11 bases in the junction. The sample was peripheral blood. This receptor was taken from a man aged 50-59 years with active or convalescent COVID-19. The DNA sequence follows: TGTGCCAGCATCAGGACAGGGGGCTTGGTTGACACTGAAGCTTTCTTT. The encoded protein is CASIRTGGLVDTEAFF.